This is a list of T cell receptor beta chains from one sample in a study of early stage breast cancer tumors. Produced via immunoSEQ multiplex PCR; TCRdb's table is partial and in-frame only. Of tens of thousands of clones listed, about 77% are singletons. The sample was blood. These receptors were obtained from a person aged 35 to 50 with breast cancer. The conserved cysteine and the conserved F or W are not part of the CDR3 here. Some rows mark clone size as missing; the rest say once, few, many or name a class of expanded clone.

TRBV19 | NA | ASRTTGNGYT
TRBV6-4 | NA | ASRGSLRPETLYEQY
TRBV6-1 | NA | ASSHVYEQY
TRBV7-8 | NA | ASSQQGGAGELF
TRBV5-6 | once | ASSDTGAQY
TRBV7-9 | NA | ASSPRLGSEHEAYNEQF
TRBV5-1 | NA | ASTLAGEGEQY
TRBV7-2 | medium-sized | ASSLDRGLTEAF
TRBV7-2 | NA | ASSLLAGGSYNEQF
TRBV18 | NA | ASSFGTAYEQY
TRBV2 | few | ASSLTSNKNEQF
TRBV29-1 | NA | SAKQPGQETQY
TRBV29-1 | NA | SVLTGGYGYT
TRBV5-1 | few | ASSSGTGDYGYT
TRBV18 | few | ASSPLSNQPQH
TRBV29-1 | NA | SVGRYNEQF
TRBV5-1 | NA | ASSGGPGSNNEQF
TRBV4-2 | NA | ASSQRRGDEQF
TRBV5-4 | NA | ASGRGGDYGYT
TRBV4-1 | NA | ASSQDLVSYEQY
TRBV6-1 | NA | ASSVLGGTNTEAF
TRBV23-1 | NA | ASSQSGFRADPIRTEAF
TRBV7-2 | NA | ASSLGPGLSYEQY
TRBV6-1 | NA | ASSERGEVGNQPQH
TRBV5-6 | NA | ASRAWGAETQY
TRBV4-2 | few | ASSPRDSSYEQY
TRBV19 | NA | ASTLMGGTGYT
TRBV2 | few | ASSRAWEQY
TRBV6-6 | few | ASSYSGEAAF
TRBV6-5 | NA | ASSYAAGRLPGEQY
TRBV30 | NA | AWSPFTTSNLEAF